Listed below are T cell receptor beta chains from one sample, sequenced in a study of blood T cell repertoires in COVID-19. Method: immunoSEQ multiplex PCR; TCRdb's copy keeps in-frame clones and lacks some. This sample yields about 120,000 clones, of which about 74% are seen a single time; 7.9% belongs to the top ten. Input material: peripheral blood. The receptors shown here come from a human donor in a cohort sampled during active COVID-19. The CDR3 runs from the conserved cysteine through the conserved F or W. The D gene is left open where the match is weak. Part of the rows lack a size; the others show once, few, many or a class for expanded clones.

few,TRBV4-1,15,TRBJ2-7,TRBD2,CASSQEPGLAIEQYF,TGCGCCAGCAGCCAGGAACCGGGACTAGCGATCGAGCAGTACTTC
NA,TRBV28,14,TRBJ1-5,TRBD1,CATDRAYSNQPQHF,TGTGCCACTGACAGGGCTTATAGCAATCAGCCCCAGCATTTT
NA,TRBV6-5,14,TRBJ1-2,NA,CASSYSRTADGYTF,TGTGCCAGCAGTTACTCGAGGACAGCCGATGGCTACACCTTC
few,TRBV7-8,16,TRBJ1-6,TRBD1,CASSEGTGGAGSPLHF,TGTGCCAGCAGCGAAGGGACAGGGGGCGCGGGTTCACCCCTCCACTTT
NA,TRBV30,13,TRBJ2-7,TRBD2,CAWGLAGVYEQYF,TGTGCCTGGGGACTAGCGGGAGTCTACGAGCAGTACTTC
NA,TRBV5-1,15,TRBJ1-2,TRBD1,CASRPQGAHHYGYTF,TGCGCCAGCAGACCACAGGGGGCGCATCACTATGGCTACACCTTC
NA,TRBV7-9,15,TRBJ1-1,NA,CASSSAGPQRHEAFF,TGTGCCAGCAGCTCGGCGGGACCTCAACGCCATGAAGCTTTCTTT
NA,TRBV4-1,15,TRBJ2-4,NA,CASSQVGGRGNIQYF,TGCGCCAGCAGCCAAGTTGGAGGGAGGGGGAACATTCAGTACTTC
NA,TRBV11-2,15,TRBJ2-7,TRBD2,CASIPGLASSYEQYF,TGTGCCAGCATTCCGGGACTAGCTTCGTCCTACGAGCAGTACTTC
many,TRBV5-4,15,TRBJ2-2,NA,CASSADFRNTGELFF,TGTGCCAGCAGCGCGGACTTCCGGAACACCGGGGAGCTGTTTTTT
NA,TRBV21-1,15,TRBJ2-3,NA,CASSDLLGSTDTQYF,TGTGCCAGCAGCGACTTACTAGGGAGCACAGATACGCAGTATTTT
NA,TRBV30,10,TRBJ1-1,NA,CACHSIEAFF,TGTGCCTGTCACTCTATCGAAGCTTTCTTT
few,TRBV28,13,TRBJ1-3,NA,CASSLSSGNTIYF,TGTGCCAGCAGTCTCAGCTCTGGAAACACCATATATTTT
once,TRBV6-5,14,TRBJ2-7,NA,CASSYSRVPNEQYF,TGTGCCAGCAGTTACTCGAGGGTGCCTAACGAGCAGTACTTC
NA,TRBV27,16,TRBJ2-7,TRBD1,CASSLSGQGSSYEQYF,TGTGCCAGCAGTTTATCGGGACAGGGGAGTTCCTACGAGCAGTACTTC
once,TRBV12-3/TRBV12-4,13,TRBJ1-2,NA,CASSLSRNNGYTF,TGTGCCAGCAGTCTCAGCAGGAATAATGGCTACACCTTC
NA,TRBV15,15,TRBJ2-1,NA,CATSRDRGSSNEQFF,TGTGCCACCAGCAGAGATAGGGGCTCCTCCAATGAGCAGTTCTTC
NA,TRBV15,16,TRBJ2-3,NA,CATSRTIFPELDTQYF,TGTGCCACCAGCAGAACTATTTTTCCAGAGTTAGATACGCAGTATTTT
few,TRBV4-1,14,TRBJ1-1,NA,CASSALQGSPEAFF,TGCGCCAGCAGCGCACTGCAGGGGTCACCTGAAGCTTTCTTT
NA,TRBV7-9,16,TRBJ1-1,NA,CASSLVYSGEDTEAFF,TGTGCCAGCAGCTTAGTATACAGCGGGGAGGACACTGAAGCTTTCTTT
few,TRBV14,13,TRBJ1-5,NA,CASTERGYQPQHF,TGTGCCAGCACGGAGAGGGGGTACCAGCCCCAGCATTTT
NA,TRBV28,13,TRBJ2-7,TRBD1,CASNSQGAQEQYF,TGTGCCAGCAATTCACAGGGGGCGCAAGAGCAGTACTTC
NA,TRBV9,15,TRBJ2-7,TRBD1,CASSVAGTGGDEQYF,TGTGCCAGCAGCGTAGCCGGGACAGGGGGCGACGAGCAGTACTTC
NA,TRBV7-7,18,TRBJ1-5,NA,CASSSAEGDRRSNQPQHF,TGTGCTAGCAGCTCCGCCGAGGGGGACCGGCGGAGCAATCAGCCCCAGCATTTT
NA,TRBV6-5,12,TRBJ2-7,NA,CASKSGVFEQYF,TGTGCCAGCAAATCAGGGGTTTTCGAGCAGTACTTC
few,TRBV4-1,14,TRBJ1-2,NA,CASSQTPDNYGYTF,TGCGCCAGCAGCCAAACCCCAGATAACTATGGCTACACCTTC
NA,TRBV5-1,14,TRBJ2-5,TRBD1,CASSAGTGSETQYF,TGCGCCAGCAGCGCCGGGACAGGGTCGGAGACCCAGTACTTC
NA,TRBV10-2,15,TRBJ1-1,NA,CASSEGAALNTEAFF,TGCGCCAGCAGTGAAGGGGCGGCCCTGAACACTGAAGCTTTCTTT
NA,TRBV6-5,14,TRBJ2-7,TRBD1,CASNRGQGYHEQYF,TGTGCCAGCAACCGGGGACAGGGCTACCACGAGCAGTACTTC
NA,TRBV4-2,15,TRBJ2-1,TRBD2,CASSILAGGYNEQFF,TGTGCCAGCAGCATCCTAGCGGGGGGCTACAATGAGCAGTTCTTC
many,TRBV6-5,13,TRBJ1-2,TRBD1,CASNPGTGDGYTF,TGTGCCAGCAACCCCGGGACAGGGGATGGCTACACCTTC
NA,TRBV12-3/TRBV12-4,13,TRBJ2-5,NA,CASSSRGEETQYF,TGTGCCAGCAGCAGCAGGGGTGAAGAGACCCAGTACTTC
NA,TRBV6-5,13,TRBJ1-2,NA,CASRQVQNYGYTF,TGTGCCAGCCGGCAGGTGCAAAACTATGGCTACACCTTC
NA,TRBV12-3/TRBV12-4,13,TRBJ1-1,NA,CASRIAGFTEAFF,TGTGCCAGCAGGATAGCGGGGTTCACTGAAGCTTTCTTT